These 25 T cell receptor beta chains were all obtained from the same sample, sequenced in a study of PD-1 blockade in classical Hodgkin lymphoma (dated by TCRdb to 2019 to 2021). The sample's time point label is to be understood as: newly diagnosed, previously untreated cHL patient sample. A Miltenyi CD4+ T cell isolation kit was used for magnetic negative selection to purify CD4+ T cells from thawed PBMCs. Library preparation employed the immunoSEQ multiplex PCR assay. Sourced from immuneACCESS, this table was stored by TCRdb with only in-frame sequences that have V and J called. A share of the clones is absent; for the studies checked, an unresolved V gene accounts for under half, and the remainder has no known explanation. This sample lists around 16,000 clones; about nine tenths were detected once. The leading ten clones occupy about 0.54% of the sample. Sequenced input: CD4+ T cells from blood. The receptors derive from a human donor with classical Hodgkin lymphoma.

The chain employs TRBV6-1 and TRBJ1-2; D remains unclear. CDR3 length: 11 residues. The germline gives CDR1 MNHNS, CDR2 SASEGT. The V and J ends lost 4 bases and 7 bases respectively, with 7 bases between them. CDR3 DNA: TGTGCCAGCAGTGTCAGCACTGGCTACACCTTC. This gives the protein CASSVSTGYTF.

J is TRBJ2-5 and V is TRBV10-3, with a tentative D call TRBD1 (5 bases). V was trimmed by 8 bases and J by 1 base, leaving 11 bases between them. This CDR3 is built from 13 residues. Germline values: CDR1 ENHRY, CDR2 SYGVKD. In DNA form, the CDR3 reads TGTGCCATCGGGGCAGGGCCCCAAGAGACCCAGTACTTC. Its translation: CAIGAGPQETQYF.

This clone was seen just once. CDR3 in DNA: TGCGCCAGCAGCCAAGCACAGGGTGGTGAAAAACTGTTTTTT. This gives the protein CASSQAQGGEKLFF. This chain links TRBV4-1 with TRBJ1-4, with D maybe TRBD1 (6 bases). CDR1 is MGHRA, CDR2 YSYEKL, per germline. This CDR3 region has 14 residues. Trimming took 1 base from V and 7 from J, leaving 10 bases between them.

The V gene is TRBV12-5, the J gene TRBJ1-1, with D maybe TRBD1 (5 bases). CDR1 and CDR2 from the germline V gene are LGHNT and FRNRAP. The CDR3 contains 19 residues. Trimming pared 0 bases from V and 3 bases from J, leaving 23 bases between. This chain's CDR3 is CASGLVGTRTHGRDTEAFF. For the CDR3, the DNA is TGTGCTAGTGGTTTGGTGGGGACCCGAACCCACGGACGGGACACTGAAGCTTTCTTT.

The genes are TRBV10-1 and TRBJ2-2; the D gene is possibly TRBD1 (6 bases). Trimming removed 7 bases from V and 0 bases from J, with 12 bases in between. The CDR3 loop spans 15 amino acids. Germline assignment: CDR1 WNHNN and CDR2 SYGVQD (reference sequence). CDR3 in DNA: TGCGCCAGCATGGCAGGGGCCGCGAACACCGGGGAGCTGTTTTTT. This sequence encodes CASMAGAANTGELFF.

The chain carries TRBV19 and TRBJ2-7, with 7 positions matching TRBD1. The CDR3 consists of 13 residues. V shed 5 bases, J shed 2 bases, and the junction held 3 bases outside the gene matches. Germline CDR1 reads LNHDA; CDR2 reads SQIVND (reference sequence). The CDR3 bases are TGTGCCAGTAGTGAGACAGGGCCCTACGAGCAGTACTTC. As protein: CASSETGPYEQYF. Full variable domain (rest looked up from reference TRBV19 and TRBJ2-7): DGGITQSPKYLFRKEGQNVTLSCEQNLNHDAMYWYRQDPGQGLRLIYYSQIVNDFQKGDIAEGYSVSREKKESFPLTVTSAQKNPTAFYLCASSETGPYEQYFGPGTRLTVT.

This clone was seen just once. The chain uses TRBV20-1 and TRBJ1-1; D gene unclear. The ends were cut back, 8 bases at V and 5 bases at J, with 9 bases in the middle. The CDR3 contains 10 residues. Germline CDR1 DFQATT, CDR2 SNEGSKA (reference sequence). CDR3 DNA sequence: TGCAGTCATCAGAGGACTGAAGCTTTCTTT. Its protein product is CSHQRTEAFF.

This rearrangement joins TRBV19 to TRBJ2-6; tentatively, D is TRBD1 (5 bases). Germline V CDR1 and CDR2: LNHDA, SQIVND (reference sequence). V was clipped by 6 bases and J by 1 base, with 10 bases between them. This CDR3 spans 15 amino acids. CDR3 sequence reads: CASSVPGSGANVLTF. For the CDR3, the DNA is TGTGCCAGTAGCGTCCCAGGGTCTGGGGCCAACGTCCTGACTTTC.

The count of this clone is one. This chain links TRBV28 with TRBJ2-7; 7 bases match TRBD1. The CDR3 consists of 13 residues. Germline values: CDR1 MDHEN, CDR2 SYDVKM. V was pared by 6 bases and J by 2 bases, with 4 bases of the junction left unmatched. This CDR3 reads CASSIGTAYEQYF. Written as DNA, the CDR3 is TGTGCCAGCAGCATAGGGACAGCCTACGAGCAGTACTTC.

This chain uses TRBV19 with TRBJ2-3; 8 positions match TRBD2. V was pared by 3 bases and J by 2 bases, with 7 bases of the junction left unmatched. The CDR3 extends over 16 amino acids. Germline V gene data show CDR1 as LNHDA and CDR2 as SQIVND (reference sequence). The CDR3 loop is CASSILPSGFTDTQYF. CDR3 coding DNA: TGTGCCAGTAGTATCCTCCCTAGCGGGTTCACAGATACGCAGTATTTT.

This clone was counted between two and nine times. The V call is TRBV7-9, the J call TRBJ2-7; D is perhaps TRBD2 (5 bases). Germline values: CDR1 SEHNR, CDR2 FQNEAQ (reference sequence). V lost 2 bases and J lost 7, with 12 bases in between. The CDR3 runs 13 residues. The CDR3 protein is CASSLRGTGEQYF. Written as DNA, the CDR3 is TGTGCCAGCAGCTTACGGGGAACGGGAGAGCAGTACTTC.

The chain is built from TRBV28 and TRBJ2-7; 9 bases map to TRBD2. The junction had 15 bases not matched to a gene; V was cut back by 5 bases and J by 4 bases. The CDR3 consists of 17 residues. Germline CDR1 reads MDHEN; CDR2 reads SYDVKM. The CDR3 loop reads CASSPLPGLAIGYEQYF. The CDR3 nucleotides are TGTGCCAGCAGTCCCCTCCCGGGACTAGCAATAGGATACGAGCAGTACTTC.

The V call is TRBV15, the J call TRBJ2-1; 11 positions match TRBD2. The V gene's germline CDR1 is LNHNV and CDR2 YYDKDF (reference sequence). The CDR3 extends over 16 amino acids. V was clipped by 5 bases and J by 10 bases; unmatched bases: 13. DNA for the CDR3: TGTGCCACCAGCTCGGAACTAGCGGGAGTGGGCAAGGAGCAGTTCTTC. Its translation: CATSSELAGVGKEQFF.

The chain recombines TRBV6-1 with TRBJ2-1; TRBD2 is a possible D gene (6 bases). V was trimmed by 9 bases and J by 9 bases, leaving 24 bases between them. CDR1 MNHNS and CDR2 SASEGT come from the germline V gene. The CDR3 is 15 residues long. The CDR3 sequence is CARRTRDFPPGEQFF. In DNA, the CDR3 is TGTGCCAGGCGCACACGGGACTTCCCTCCCGGTGAGCAGTTCTTC.

The rearrangement joins TRBV15 to TRBJ2-3; D unresolved. V lost 6 bases and J 3 bases, leaving 7 bases between the germline ends. This CDR3 spans 12 amino acids. Germline CDR1 is LNHNV and CDR2 is YYDKDF (reference sequence). The CDR3 nucleotides are TGTGCCACCAGTGCACCGACAGATACGCAGTATTTT. The encoded protein is CATSAPTDTQYF.

The gene calls are TRBV10-1 and TRBJ2-3, with TRBD2 matching over 10 bases. CDR1 is WNHNN, CDR2 SYGVQD, per germline (reference sequence). The V and J ends lost 0 bases and 4 bases, in that order; junction bases with no gene match: 7. This CDR3 spans 17 amino acids. CDR3 in DNA: TGCGCCAGCAGTGAGTCGATCGCTAGCGGGAGTCCAGATACGCAGTATTTT. This translates into CASSESIASGSPDTQYF.

The chain couples TRBV5-1 to TRBJ1-3, with D perhaps TRBD1 (6 bases). The length of the CDR3 is 15 residues. Trimming pared 4 bases from V and 0 bases from J, leaving 11 bases between. Looked up from germline, CDR1 is SGHRS and CDR2 is YFSETQ. The CDR3 bases are TGCGCCAGCAGCCGCACAGGGAACTCTGGAAACACCATATATTTT. Protein sequence: CASSRTGNSGNTIYF. Drawing the rest from reference TRBV5-1 and TRBJ1-3, the complete variable domain is KAGVTQTPRYLIKTRGQQVTLSCSPISGHRSVSWYQQTPGQGLQFLFEYFSETQRNKGNFPGRFSGRQFSNSRSEMNVSTLELGDSALYLCASSRTGNSGNTIYFGEGSWLTVV.

This chain connects TRBV11-2 to TRBJ2-1; TRBD2 agrees at 10 bases. Per the germline V gene, CDR1 is SGHAT and CDR2 is FQNNGV. J was trimmed by 10 bases and V by 2 bases; bases with no gene match: 11. This CDR3 is 16 amino acids long. CDR3 region: CASSLFLAGVEDEQFF. CDR3 DNA: TGTGCCAGCAGCTTATTCCTAGCGGGAGTAGAGGACGAGCAGTTCTTC.

The CDR3 coding sequence is TGTGCCAGCAGCCCTCGACAGGGCAATCAGGCTAATGAAAAACTGTTTTTT. The encoded protein is CASSPRQGNQANEKLFF. The chain couples TRBV9 to TRBJ1-4; 7 nucleotides agree with TRBD1. The CDR3 has 17 residues. With V trimmed by 4 bases and J by 3 bases, 12 bases remained unmatched. CDR1 and CDR2 from the germline V gene are SGDLS and YYNGEE.

This chain connects TRBV5-1 to TRBJ2-7; tentative D call: TRBD2 (6 bases). This CDR3 is built from 12 residues. The V gene's germline CDR1 is SGHRS and CDR2 YFSETQ. Trimming cost V 0 bases and J 6 bases, with 7 bases left between them. The CDR3 DNA reads TGCGCCAGCAGCTTGGGGGGAGGCGAGCAGTACTTC. This sequence encodes CASSLGGGEQYF.

The V call is TRBV30, the J call TRBJ2-3; the D is unclear. The germline V gene has CDR1 GTSNPN and CDR2 SVGIG (reference sequence). The CDR3 covers 11 residues. With 5 bases removed from V and 4 bases from J, the gap between germline ends came to 7 bases. CDR3: CAWPSADTQYF. The CDR3 DNA reads TGTGCCTGGCCCAGCGCAGATACGCAGTATTTT.

V is TRBV7-8 and J is TRBJ2-7; TRBD2 matches at 9 bases. V was clipped by 3 bases and J by 0 bases; unmatched bases: 3. The CDR3 loop spans 15 amino acids. Germline CDR1 and CDR2: SGHVS and FQNEAQ. The CDR3, as DNA: TGTGCCAGCAGCTTTAGCGGGAGCCTCTCCTACGAGCAGTACTTC. It codes for CASSFSGSLSYEQYF.

The V and J genes are TRBV6-6 and TRBJ1-2, with unresolved D. From germline, CDR1 is MNHNY and CDR2 SVGAGI (reference sequence). Trimming took 2 bases from V and 4 from J, leaving 14 bases between them. The CDR3 contains 15 residues. The CDR3 coding sequence is TGTGCCAGCAGTTACGTTGGAGATTTCCCCTATGGCTACACCTTC. Translated: CASSYVGDFPYGYTF.

The V and J genes are TRBV29-1 and TRBJ1-1, with D hard to call. V gave up 7 bases and J gave up 4 bases, with 13 bases separating them. The CDR3 has 12 amino acids. Germline CDR1 reads SQVTM; CDR2 reads ANQGSEA. CDR3 DNA: TGCAGCGGCGGCGCTCGGACCACTGAAGCTTTCTTT. This sequence encodes CSGGARTTEAFF.

The chain employs TRBV6-5 and TRBJ2-5, with 11 bases fitting TRBD2. Per germline, CDR1 MNHEY and CDR2 SVGAGI. J lost 5 bases, V lost 8 bases, and 7 bases had no gene match. The length of the CDR3 is 14 residues. The CDR3 sequence is CASRLAGLYETQYF. CDR3 DNA: TGTGCCAGCCGACTAGCGGGACTATATGAGACCCAGTACTTC.